This T cell receptor beta chain comes out of a study of Graves' ophthalmopathy and Graves' hyperthyroidism. Across the study: Peripheral blood sampling occurred at initial diagnosis, before any treatment.

Scientists amplified the TCR beta CDR3 regions from RNA transcripts. A first-round RT-PCR used HTBI primers, followed by a second-round multiplex PCR. TCRdb ran MiXCR on the multiplex PCR reads and lists one entry per CDR3 protein. Of around 470,000 distinct CDR3 sequences in the sample, 13% to 15% are singletons; the top ten hold approximately 9.8%. This clonotype was seen repeatedly, ten times or more. Its antigen is not known. At one end the junction does not follow the germline gene, possibly because of a read error. Germline values: CDR1 MNHNS, CDR2 SASEGT. CDR3 size: 12 residues. Study-level findings and limits: The authors also found most expanded thyroid clonotypes above 0.001 frequency in blood.

For donors with ophthalmopathy, the disease showed moderate-to-severe activity, reached CAS ≥3 and NOSPECS ≥4, and had lasted under 3 months. As the starting material, approximately 10 ml of fresh peripheral blood yielded the PBMCs. The rearrangement joins TRBV6-1 to TRBJ2-5, with D possibly being TRBD2 (7 bases). The sequence came from a woman in her twenties or thirties with Graves' ophthalmopathy. The material sequenced was blood. The CDR3 here is CASSQLGGLLDF. CDR3 in DNA: TGTGCCAGCAGTCAACTGGGGGGGCTGCTAGACTTC.